Given below is one T cell receptor beta chain in context. Its antigen is currently unknown. cDNA synthesis used the whole RNA isolate, giving expressed TCRB sequences. The average read count of naive, central memory and regulatory T cell samples was 3 million to 4 million. This table comes from immunoSEQ multiplex PCR, and its TCRdb copy is limited to in-frame clones, with some not included. The top ten hold 0.0095% to 0.013% of the sample, which has under 400,000 clones, around 12% seen once. These data come from a study of beta chain features in type 1 diabetes. Findings and limits, study-wide: TCRB CDR3 length was moderately but significantly reduced in all four CD4+ subsets of Type 1 diabetes patients.

Sorting of CD4+ naive, central memory, regulatory and stem cell-like memory cells was performed via CD45RO/CCR7/CD25/CD127/CD95/CD27. The CDR3 is 14 residues long. Germline assignment: CDR1 MNHNS and CDR2 SASEGT. V lost 7 bases and J 8 bases, leaving 18 bases between the germline ends. The chain combines TRBV6-1 with TRBJ2-1, with D tentatively TRBD1 (7 bases). The origin of this receptor is a woman under 30 with type 1 diabetes. Material for sequencing was naive CD4+ T cells from blood. CDR3 nucleotide sequence: TGTGCCAGCACCCGAATCGACAGGGACTATGAGCAGTTCTTC. This encodes CASTRIDRDYEQFF.